The entry below gives a single T cell receptor (beta chain) sequence along with its context. Antigen specificity is unknown. These data come from a study of post-analysis software for immune sequencing data. Regarding the study as a whole: F measure grouped same-batch samples tightly together. TRBV5-6, TRBV5-1 and TRBV20-1 were among roughly 5 TRBV segments more frequent in patients than controls. Multiple sclerosis was associated with a significant reduction in normalized Chao1 diversity relative to controls.

Unique molecular identifiers were carried by the TCR beta cDNA libraries. A population of roughly 0.9 to 11 million T cells gave rise to approximately 500,000 cDNA molecules. Using its own MiXCR run on the PCR reads, TCRdb lists one record per CDR3 protein. The table has fewer than 550,000 distinct CDR3 sequences, 34% seen once. V shed 3 bases, J shed 2 bases, and the junction held 1 base outside the gene matches. This CDR3 is 14 amino acids long. The germline gives CDR1 SGHVS, CDR2 FQNEAQ. This receptor was obtained from a girl between 2 and 17 years old with multiple sclerosis. The sequencing input was blood. The J gene is TRBJ2-7, the V gene TRBV7-8, with 10 bases identical to TRBD2. The CDR3 sequence is CASSFLAGAYEQYF. In DNA, the CDR3 is TGTGCCAGCAGCTTTCTAGCGGGGGCCTACGAGCAGTACTTC.